This TCR beta chain was observed in a study of blood T cell repertoires in COVID-19 (dated by TCRdb to 2019 to 2021). Background on the whole study: The collaborator samples originated in the United States, Italy and Spain and spanned the acute and convalescent phases of COVID-19. HLA class I and class II types, where available, came from metadata supplied by the sample provider rather than from assay-based typing. The repertoires were released in a freely available public database intended as a resource for research on the immune response to SARS-CoV-2. Sample metadata almost always included a de-identified subject ID, COVID-19 status, age in years and sex. The material from the prospective study consisted of cDNA or gDNA derived from T cells, B-cell-depleted T cells, or PBMCs. Samples came from the ongoing ImmuneRACE study (first 160 participants) plus 1,254 subjects from 6 global collaborators. Deeply sampled blood TCRbeta repertoires from subjects exposed to, actively infected with, or recovered from COVID-19 were included in the dataset. Overall study results and their limits: How much clinical and demographic metadata was included differed by source and by participant, and the metadata was provided uncurated.

This clone was observed many times. No antigen is known for it. Within one base of it there is no much larger clone, and no base qualities were kept. The same CDR3 is also encoded by other DNA sequences in this sample. V is cut by 3 bases and J by 4 bases, and the space between the germline ends is 9 bases. The germline V gene provides CDR1 SQVTM and CDR2 ANQGSEA. Reading from cysteine to phenylalanine, the CDR3 counts 12 amino acids. CDR3 DNA only is kept here, 36 bases in frame from base 1. The immunoSEQ Assay, a bias-controlled multiplex PCR, was used to amplify TCRbeta CDR3 regions from genomic DNA. Turning to the authors' computational methods: Within the assay, amplification of reference gene primers was used to estimate how many nucleated cells each sample contained. To quantify the absolute abundance of each unique TCRbeta CDR3 rearrangement, sequence reads were collapsed and filtered. For each sample, productive Simpson clonality was calculated by taking the square root of Simpson's diversity index across productive rearrangements. Imported from immuneACCESS, the table was reduced by TCRdb to in-frame sequences with V and J called. These copies leave out some clones; in studies compared against another copy, an unresolved V gene accounts for under half, and the cause of the remainder is not known. V, J and clone size are taken as reported in that table, and D and trimming were inferred from the DNA itself. The sample has about 200,000 clones on record, roughly 79% of them singletons. The ten most abundant clones make up 15% of the sample.

Enrolling through a virtual design, the prospective study's participants ranged in age from about 18 to 100 years and lived across roughly 24 United States geographic areas. To assign participants to cohorts, the prospective study relied on clinical history that participants themselves reported in a screening survey and a study questionnaire. ImmuneRACE Cohort 3 recovered participants were defined by two consecutive negative NP/OP PCR tests, healthcare professional clearance, or symptom resolution. Each participant in the prospective study had whole blood, serum and a nasopharyngeal or oropharyngeal swab collected by mobile phlebotomists. Over an approximately 2-month period, participants in the prospective study had the option of providing additional blood draws and questionnaires. Before DNA extraction, blood samples from the prospective study were shipped at room temperature or frozen.

Sequences were obtained from PBMCs or T cells enriched from blood (not recorded which). The chain links TRBV29-1 with TRBJ1-2, with the D gene not confidently named. The TCR was taken from a man aged 40-55 years who had recovered from COVID-19. This receptor carries the CDR3 CSVEEGGYGYTF. The DNA reads TGCAGCGTTGAGGAAGGCGGCTATGGCTACACCTTC.